This TCR beta chain derives from a study of blood T cell repertoires in COVID-19 (dated by TCRdb to 2020 to 2022). With regard to the full study: Samples from collaborators originated in the United States, Italy and Spain and spanned both the acute and convalescent phases of COVID-19. The repertoires were made available in a free public database intended to serve as a resource for research on the immune response to SARS-CoV-2. Where available, HLA class I and class II types were taken from metadata supplied by the sample provider and were not determined by assay-based typing. The sample metadata nearly always contained a de-identified subject ID, COVID-19 status, age in years and sex. The prospective study material was composed of cDNA or gDNA derived from T cells, B-cell-depleted T cells, or PBMCs. The dataset comprised deeply sampled blood TCRbeta repertoires from subjects exposed to, actively infected with, or recovered from COVID-19. The samples were drawn from two sources: the first 160 participants of the ongoing ImmuneRACE study, and approximately 1,300 subjects contributed by 6 global collaborators. Study-wide findings and limitations: Clinical and demographic metadata were provided uncurated, with the amount varying by source and participant.

Whole blood was collected in K2EDTA tubes by collaborating institutions according to the institutions' own protocols. For TCRbeta analysis, collaborators shipped samples as frozen whole blood, isolated PBMCs, or DNA extracted from either of those sample types. The immunoSEQ Assay, a bias-controlled multiplex PCR, was used to amplify TCRbeta CDR3 regions from genomic DNA. As for how the authors treated the data: The number of nucleated cells in each sample was estimated by amplification of reference gene primers within the assay. Sequence reads were collapsed and filtered to measure the absolute abundance of every unique TCRbeta CDR3 rearrangement. For each sample, productive Simpson clonality was calculated as the square root of Simpson's diversity index across productive rearrangements. TCRdb stores this immuneACCESS table with in-frame sequences only. Part of the clones is absent; in the studies checked, under half of the shortfall reflects unresolved V genes, and no reason is known for the rest. V, J and clone size are taken as reported in that table, and D and trimming were inferred from the DNA itself. This sample lists roughly 120,000 clones; over 65% were detected once. More than 3.5% of the sample comes from the top ten.

Worth noting for this clone: Its antigen specificity is not known. Base qualities are not at hand, and no much larger clone is one base apart.

The junction carries 18 bases between V and J, which are trimmed by 5 bases and 2 bases respectively. CDR1 and CDR2 are read off the germline V gene as SGHVS and FQNEAQ. From its cysteine to its phenylalanine, the CDR3 spans 16 amino acids. Just CDR3 DNA is preserved here, 48 bases in frame from base 1. The chain uses TRBV7-8 and TRBJ2-5; no confident D gene assignment can be made. The sequenced sample consisted of peripheral blood. This TCR derives from a woman aged 80 or over with acute or convalescent COVID-19. The CDR3 is CASSEAAVGSQETQYF. The DNA reads as follows: TGTGCCAGCAGCGAGGCCGCGGTAGGATCACAAGAGACCCAGTACTTC.